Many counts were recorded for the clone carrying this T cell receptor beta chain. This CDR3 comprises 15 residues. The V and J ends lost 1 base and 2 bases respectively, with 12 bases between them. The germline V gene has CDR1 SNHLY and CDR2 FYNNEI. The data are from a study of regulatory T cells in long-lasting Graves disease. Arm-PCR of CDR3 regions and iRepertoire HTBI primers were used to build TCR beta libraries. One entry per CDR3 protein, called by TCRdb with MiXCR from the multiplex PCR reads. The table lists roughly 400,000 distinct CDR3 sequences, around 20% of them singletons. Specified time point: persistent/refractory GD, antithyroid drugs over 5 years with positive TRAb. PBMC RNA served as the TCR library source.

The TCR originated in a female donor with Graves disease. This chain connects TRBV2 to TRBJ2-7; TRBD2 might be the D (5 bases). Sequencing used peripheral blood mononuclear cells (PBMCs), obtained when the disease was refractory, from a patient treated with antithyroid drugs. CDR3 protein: CASSEGMSGPYEQYF. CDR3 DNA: TGTGCCAGCAGTGAAGGTATGAGCGGACCCTACGAGCAGTACTTC.